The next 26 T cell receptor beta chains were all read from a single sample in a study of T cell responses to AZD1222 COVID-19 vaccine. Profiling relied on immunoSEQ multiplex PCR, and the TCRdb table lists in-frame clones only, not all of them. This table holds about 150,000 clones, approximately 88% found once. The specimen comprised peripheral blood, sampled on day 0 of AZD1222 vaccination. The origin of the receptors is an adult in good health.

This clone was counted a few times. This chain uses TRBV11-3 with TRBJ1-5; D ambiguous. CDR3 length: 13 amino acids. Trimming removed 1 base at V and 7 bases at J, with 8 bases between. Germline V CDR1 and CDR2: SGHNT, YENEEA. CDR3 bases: TGTGCCAGCAGCTTAGGTTTCGACCAGCCCCAGCATTTT. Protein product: CASSLGFDQPQHF.

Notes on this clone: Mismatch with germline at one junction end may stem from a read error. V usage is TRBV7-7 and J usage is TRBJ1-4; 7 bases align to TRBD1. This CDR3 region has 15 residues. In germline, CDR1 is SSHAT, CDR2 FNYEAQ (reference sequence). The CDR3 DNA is TGTGCTAGCAGCGCTTCCTCGGGACAGAAGGGAAAACTGTTTTTT. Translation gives CASSASSGQKGKLFF. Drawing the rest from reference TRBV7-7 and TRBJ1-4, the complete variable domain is GAGVSQSPRYKVTKRGQDVTLRCDPISSHATLYWYQQALGQGPEFLTYFNYEAQPDKSGLPSDRFSAERPEGSISTLTIQRTEQRDSAMYRCASSASSGQKGKLFFGSGTQLSVL.

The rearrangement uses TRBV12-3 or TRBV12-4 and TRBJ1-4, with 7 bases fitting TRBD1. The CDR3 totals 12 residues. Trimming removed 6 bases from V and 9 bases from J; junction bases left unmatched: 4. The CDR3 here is CASSDRVKKLFF. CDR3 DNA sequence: TGTGCCAGCAGCGACAGGGTCAAAAAACTGTTTTTT.

The CDR3 is CASSFAPDTGELFF. In DNA form, the CDR3 reads TGTGCCAGCAGCTTTGCCCCCGACACCGGGGAGCTGTTTTTT. The chain is built from TRBV5-6 and TRBJ2-2; no clear D gene. This CDR3 region has 14 residues. The V end was cut by 2 bases, the J end by 3 bases, with 8 bases between. From germline, CDR1 is SGHDT and CDR2 YYEEEE.

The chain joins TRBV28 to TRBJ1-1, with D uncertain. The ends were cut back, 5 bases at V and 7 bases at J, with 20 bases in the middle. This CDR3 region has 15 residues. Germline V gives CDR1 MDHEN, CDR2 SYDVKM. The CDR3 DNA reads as TGTGCCAGCAGTCCCGGTTCCGGGGAGTTGGGTGAAGCTTTCTTT. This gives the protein CASSPGSGELGEAFF.

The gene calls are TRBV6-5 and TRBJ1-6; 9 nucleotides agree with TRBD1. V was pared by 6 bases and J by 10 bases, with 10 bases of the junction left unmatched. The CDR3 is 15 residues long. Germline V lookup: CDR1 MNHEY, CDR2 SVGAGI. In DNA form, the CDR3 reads TGTGCCAGCAGAGTGGCCGGGACAGGGCGCTCACCCCTCCACTTT. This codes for CASRVAGTGRSPLHF.

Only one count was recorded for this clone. CDR3 sequence reads: CASSWDPRGAGELFF. DNA for the CDR3: TGTGCCAGCAGCTGGGACCCCCGAGGCGCCGGGGAGCTGTTTTTT. The chain joins TRBV5-4 to TRBJ2-2; the D gene could be TRBD1 or TRBD2 (5 bases each). The CDR3 runs to 15 residues. Germline CDR1 and CDR2: SGHNT and YYREEE (reference sequence). The V end lost 3 bases, the J end lost 6 bases, and 15 bases lay between the germline ends.

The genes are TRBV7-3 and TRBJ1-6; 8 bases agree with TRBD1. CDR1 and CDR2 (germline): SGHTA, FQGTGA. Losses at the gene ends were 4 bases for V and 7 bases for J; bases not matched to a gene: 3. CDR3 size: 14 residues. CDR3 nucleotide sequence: TGTGCCAGCAGCTCTGGACAGGGAAATTCACCCCTCCACTTT. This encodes CASSSGQGNSPLHF.

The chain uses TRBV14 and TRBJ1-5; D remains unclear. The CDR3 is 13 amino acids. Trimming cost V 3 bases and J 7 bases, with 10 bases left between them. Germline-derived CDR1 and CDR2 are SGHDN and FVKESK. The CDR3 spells CASSQGLQQPQHF. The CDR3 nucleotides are TGTGCCAGCAGCCAGGGGTTGCAACAGCCCCAGCATTTT.

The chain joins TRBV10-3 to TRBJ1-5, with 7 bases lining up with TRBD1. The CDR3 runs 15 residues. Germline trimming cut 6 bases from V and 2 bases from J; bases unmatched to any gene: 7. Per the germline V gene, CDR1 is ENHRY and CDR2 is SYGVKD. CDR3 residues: CAISAQGTGNQPQHF. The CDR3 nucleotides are TGTGCCATCAGCGCACAGGGGACTGGCAATCAGCCCCAGCATTTT.

CDR3 residues: CSVIRGFGDEQFF. In DNA, the CDR3 is TGCAGCGTTATCAGGGGGTTCGGTGATGAGCAGTTCTTC. This chain joins TRBV29-1 and TRBJ2-1; TRBD1 matches at 7 bases. After removal of 5 bases from V and 8 bases from J, the junction contained 9 bases not matched to a gene. Germline CDR1 reads SQVTM; CDR2 reads ANQGSEA. This CDR3 contains 13 residues.

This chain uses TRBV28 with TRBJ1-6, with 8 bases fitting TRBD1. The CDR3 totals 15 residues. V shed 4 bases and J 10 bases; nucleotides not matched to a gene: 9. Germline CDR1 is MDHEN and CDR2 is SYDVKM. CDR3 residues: CASSSLAGGTSPLHF. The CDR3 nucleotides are TGTGCCAGCAGTTCCCTGGCAGGGGGCACCTCACCCCTCCACTTT.

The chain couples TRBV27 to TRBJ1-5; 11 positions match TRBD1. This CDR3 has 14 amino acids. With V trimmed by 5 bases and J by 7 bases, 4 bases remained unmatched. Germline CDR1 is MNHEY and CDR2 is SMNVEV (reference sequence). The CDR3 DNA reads TGTGCCAGCAGTCTAGGACAGGGGGCCCAGCCCCAGCATTTT. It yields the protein CASSLGQGAQPQHF.

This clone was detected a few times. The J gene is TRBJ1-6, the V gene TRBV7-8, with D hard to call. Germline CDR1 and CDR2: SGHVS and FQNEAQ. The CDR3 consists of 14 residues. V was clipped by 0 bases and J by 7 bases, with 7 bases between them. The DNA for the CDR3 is TGTGCCAGCAGCTTAGCGGCTGGGAATTCACCCCTCCACTTT. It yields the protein CASSLAAGNSPLHF.

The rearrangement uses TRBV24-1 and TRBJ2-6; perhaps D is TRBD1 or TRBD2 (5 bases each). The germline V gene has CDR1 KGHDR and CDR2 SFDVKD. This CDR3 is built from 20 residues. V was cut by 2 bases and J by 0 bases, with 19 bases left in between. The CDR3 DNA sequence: TGTGCCACCAGTGATTCTTCGGGGCAGGGAATGTCCTCTGGGGCCAACGTCCTGACTTTC. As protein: CATSDSSGQGMSSGANVLTF.

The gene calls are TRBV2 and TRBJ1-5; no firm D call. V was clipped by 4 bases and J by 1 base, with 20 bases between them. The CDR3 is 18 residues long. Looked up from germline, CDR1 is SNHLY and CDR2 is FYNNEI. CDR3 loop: CASSARPQLSASNQPQHF. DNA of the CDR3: TGTGCCAGCAGTGCACGCCCCCAACTGTCAGCAAGCAATCAGCCCCAGCATTTT.

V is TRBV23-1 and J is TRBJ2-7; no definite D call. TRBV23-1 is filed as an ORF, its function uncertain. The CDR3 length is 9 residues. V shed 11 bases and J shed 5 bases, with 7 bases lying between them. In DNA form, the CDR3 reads TGCGCCCCCTCTCACGAGCAGTACTTC. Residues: CAPSHEQYF.

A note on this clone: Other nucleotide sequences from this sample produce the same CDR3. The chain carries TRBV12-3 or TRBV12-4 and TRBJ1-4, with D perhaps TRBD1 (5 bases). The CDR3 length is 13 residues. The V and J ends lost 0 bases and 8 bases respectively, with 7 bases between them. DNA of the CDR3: TGTGCCAGCAGTTTAGCAGGGGTCGAAAAACTGTTTTTT. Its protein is CASSLAGVEKLFF.

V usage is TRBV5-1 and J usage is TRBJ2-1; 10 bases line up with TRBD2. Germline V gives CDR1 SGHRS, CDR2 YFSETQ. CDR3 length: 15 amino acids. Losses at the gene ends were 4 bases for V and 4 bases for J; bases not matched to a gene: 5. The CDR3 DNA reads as TGCGCCAGCAGCCGGGAGACTAGCGGGTACAATGAGCAGTTCTTC. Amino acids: CASSRETSGYNEQFF.

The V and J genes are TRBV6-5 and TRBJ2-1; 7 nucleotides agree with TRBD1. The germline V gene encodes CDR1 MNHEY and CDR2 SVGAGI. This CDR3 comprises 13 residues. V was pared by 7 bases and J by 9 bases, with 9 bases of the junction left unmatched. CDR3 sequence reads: CASNPTGDVEQFF. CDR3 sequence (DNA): TGTGCCAGCAATCCCACAGGGGACGTTGAGCAGTTCTTC.

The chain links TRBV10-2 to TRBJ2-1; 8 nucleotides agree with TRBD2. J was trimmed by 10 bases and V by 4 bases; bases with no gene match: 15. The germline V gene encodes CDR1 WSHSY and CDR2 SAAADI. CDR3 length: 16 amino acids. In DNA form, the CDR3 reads TGCGCCAGCAGTGTGTATACGGGACTAGGGGTTAGCGAGCAGTTCTTC. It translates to CASSVYTGLGVSEQFF.

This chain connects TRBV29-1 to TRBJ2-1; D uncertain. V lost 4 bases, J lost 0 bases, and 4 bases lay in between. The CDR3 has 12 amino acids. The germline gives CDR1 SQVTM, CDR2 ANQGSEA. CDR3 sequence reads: CSVGGSYNEQFF. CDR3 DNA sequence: TGCAGCGTTGGTGGCTCCTACAATGAGCAGTTCTTC.

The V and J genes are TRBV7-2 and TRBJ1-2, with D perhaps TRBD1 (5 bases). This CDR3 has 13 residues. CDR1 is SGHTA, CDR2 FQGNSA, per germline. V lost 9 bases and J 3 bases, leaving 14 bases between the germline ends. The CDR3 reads CASIRELDYGYTF. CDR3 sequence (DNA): TGTGCCAGTATCAGGGAATTGGACTATGGCTACACCTTC.

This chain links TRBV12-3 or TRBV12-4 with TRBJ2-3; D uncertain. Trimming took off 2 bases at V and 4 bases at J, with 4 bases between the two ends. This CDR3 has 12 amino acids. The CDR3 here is CASSLLPDTQYF. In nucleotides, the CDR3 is TGTGCCAGCAGTTTATTACCAGATACGCAGTATTTT.

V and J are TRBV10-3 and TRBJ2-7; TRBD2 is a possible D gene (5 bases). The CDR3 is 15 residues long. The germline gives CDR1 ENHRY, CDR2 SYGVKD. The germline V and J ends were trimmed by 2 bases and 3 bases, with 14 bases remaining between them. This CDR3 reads CAISERMGDSYEQYF. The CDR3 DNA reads TGTGCCATCAGTGAGCGTATGGGAGATAGCTACGAGCAGTACTTC.

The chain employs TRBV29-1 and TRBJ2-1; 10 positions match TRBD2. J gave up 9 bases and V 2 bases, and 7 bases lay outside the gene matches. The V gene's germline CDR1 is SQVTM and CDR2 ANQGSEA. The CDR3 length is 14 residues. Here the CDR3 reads CSVERLAGVGEQFF. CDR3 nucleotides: TGCAGCGTTGAAAGGCTAGCGGGAGTGGGTGAGCAGTTCTTC.